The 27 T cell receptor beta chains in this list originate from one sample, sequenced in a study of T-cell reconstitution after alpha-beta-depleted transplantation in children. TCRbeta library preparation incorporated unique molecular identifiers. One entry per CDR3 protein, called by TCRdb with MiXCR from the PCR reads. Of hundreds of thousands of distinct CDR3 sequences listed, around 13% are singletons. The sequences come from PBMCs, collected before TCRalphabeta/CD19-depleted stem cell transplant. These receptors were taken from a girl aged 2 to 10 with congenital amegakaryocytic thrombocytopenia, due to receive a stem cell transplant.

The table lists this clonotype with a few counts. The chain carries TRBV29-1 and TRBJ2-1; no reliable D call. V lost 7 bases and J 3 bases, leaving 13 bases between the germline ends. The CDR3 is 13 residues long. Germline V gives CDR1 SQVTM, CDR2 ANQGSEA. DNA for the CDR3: TGCAGCGCCGCGTCGGCAGTCTACAATGAGCAGTTCTTC. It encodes CSAASAVYNEQFF.

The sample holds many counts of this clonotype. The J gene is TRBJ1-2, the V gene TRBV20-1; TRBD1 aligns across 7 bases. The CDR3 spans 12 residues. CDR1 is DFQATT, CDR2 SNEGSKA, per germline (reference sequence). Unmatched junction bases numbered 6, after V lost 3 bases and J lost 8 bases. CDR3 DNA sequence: TGCAGTGCTAGTCACAGGGGAAAAGGCTACACCTTC. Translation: CSASHRGKGYTF.

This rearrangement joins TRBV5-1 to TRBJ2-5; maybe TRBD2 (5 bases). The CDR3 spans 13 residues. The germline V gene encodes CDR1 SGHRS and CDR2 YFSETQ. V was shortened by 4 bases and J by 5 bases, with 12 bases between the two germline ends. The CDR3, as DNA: TGCGCCAGCAGCACGTGGGAGAAGGAGACCCAGTACTTC. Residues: CASSTWEKETQYF.

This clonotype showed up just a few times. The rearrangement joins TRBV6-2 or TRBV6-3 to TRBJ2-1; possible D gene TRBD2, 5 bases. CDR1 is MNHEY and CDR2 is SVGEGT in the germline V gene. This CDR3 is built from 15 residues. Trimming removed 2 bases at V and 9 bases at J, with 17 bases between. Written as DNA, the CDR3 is TGTGCCAGCAGTTACGCGGCTAGCTGGGAAGGTGAGCAGTTCTTC. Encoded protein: CASSYAASWEGEQFF.

DNA for the CDR3: TGTGCCACGAGATCACAGAGCGGGACGAACACCGGGGAGCTGTTTTTT. Protein product: CATRSQSGTNTGELFF. The chain joins TRBV10-3 to TRBJ2-2, with 7 bases fitting TRBD2. Germline V gene sequence: CDR1 ENHRY, CDR2 SYGVKD. Trimming at V came to 10 bases and at J to 0 bases, leaving 11 bases not matched to a gene. The CDR3 contains 16 residues.

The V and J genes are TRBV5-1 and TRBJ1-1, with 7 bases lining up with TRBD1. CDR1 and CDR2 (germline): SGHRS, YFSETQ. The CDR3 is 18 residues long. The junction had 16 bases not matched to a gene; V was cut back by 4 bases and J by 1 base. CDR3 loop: CASSPPGGAPGRNTEAFF. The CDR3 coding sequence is TGCGCCAGCAGCCCGCCAGGGGGGGCGCCCGGACGGAACACTGAAGCTTTCTTT.

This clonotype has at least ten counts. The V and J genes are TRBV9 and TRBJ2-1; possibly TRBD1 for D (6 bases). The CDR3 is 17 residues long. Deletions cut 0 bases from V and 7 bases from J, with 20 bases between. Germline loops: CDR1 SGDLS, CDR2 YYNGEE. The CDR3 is CASSVDRVGTKSNEQFF. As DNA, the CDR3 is TGTGCCAGCAGCGTAGATCGGGTGGGGACAAAAAGTAATGAGCAGTTCTTC. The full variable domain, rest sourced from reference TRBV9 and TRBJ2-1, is DSGVTQTPKHLITATGQRVTLRCSPRSGDLSVYWYQQSLDQGLQFLIQYYNGEERAKGNILERFSAQQFPDLHSELNLSSLELGDSALYFCASSVDRVGTKSNEQFFGPGTRLTVL.

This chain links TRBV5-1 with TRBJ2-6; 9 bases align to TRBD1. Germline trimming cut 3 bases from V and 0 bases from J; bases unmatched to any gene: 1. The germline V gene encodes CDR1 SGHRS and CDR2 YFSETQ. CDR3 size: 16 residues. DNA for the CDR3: TGCGCCAGCAGCTGGGACAGGGACTCTGGGGCCAACGTCCTGACTTTC. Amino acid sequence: CASSWDRDSGANVLTF.

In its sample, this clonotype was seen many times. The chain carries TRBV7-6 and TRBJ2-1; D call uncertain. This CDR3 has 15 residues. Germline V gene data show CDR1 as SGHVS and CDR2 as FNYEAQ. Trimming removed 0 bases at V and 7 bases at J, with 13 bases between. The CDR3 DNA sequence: TGTGCCAGCAGCTTAGCCCAGGACCACTTAAATGAGCAGTTCTTC. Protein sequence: CASSLAQDHLNEQFF. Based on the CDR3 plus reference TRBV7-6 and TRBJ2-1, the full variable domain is GAGVSQSPRYKVTKRGQDVALRCDPISGHVSLYWYRQALGQGPEFLTYFNYEAQQDKSGLPNDRFSAERPEGSISTLTIQRTEQRDSAMYRCASSLAQDHLNEQFFGPGTRLTVL.

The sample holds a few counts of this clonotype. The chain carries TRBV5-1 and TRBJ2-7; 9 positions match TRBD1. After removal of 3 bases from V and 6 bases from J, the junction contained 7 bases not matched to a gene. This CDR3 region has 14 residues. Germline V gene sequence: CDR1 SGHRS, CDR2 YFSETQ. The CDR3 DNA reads TGCGCCAGCAGCTCCACGACAGGGGGTAGCGAGCAGTACTTC. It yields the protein CASSSTTGGSEQYF.

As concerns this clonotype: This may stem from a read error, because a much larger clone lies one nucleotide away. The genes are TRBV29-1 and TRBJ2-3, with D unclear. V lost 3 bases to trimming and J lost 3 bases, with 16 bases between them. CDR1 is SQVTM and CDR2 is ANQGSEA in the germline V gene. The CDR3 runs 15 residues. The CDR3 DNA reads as TGCAGCGTTGACAGTTCTGGAGAACGGACAGATACGCAGTATTTT. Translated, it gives CSVDSSGERTDTQYF.

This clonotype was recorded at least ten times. CDR3 sequence reads: CSASGLLRETQYF. Written as DNA, the CDR3 is TGCAGTGCTAGCGGTTTACTTCGGGAGACCCAGTACTTC. The chain is built from TRBV20-1 and TRBJ2-5; the D is unclear. Germline V gene data show CDR1 as DFQATT and CDR2 as SNEGSKA (reference sequence). The CDR3 consists of 13 residues. Deletions cut 3 bases from V and 5 bases from J, with 13 bases between.

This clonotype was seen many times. The CDR3 protein is CASSLAQGLEQYF. The CDR3 DNA reads as TGTGCCAGCAGTTTAGCGCAAGGGCTCGAGCAGTACTTC. The chain uses TRBV12-3 or TRBV12-4 and TRBJ2-7, with D unresolved. The CDR3 loop spans 13 amino acids. V shed 0 bases and J shed 6 bases, with 9 bases lying between them.

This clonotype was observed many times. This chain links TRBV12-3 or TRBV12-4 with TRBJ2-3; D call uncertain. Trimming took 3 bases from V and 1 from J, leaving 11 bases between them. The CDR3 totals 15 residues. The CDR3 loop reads CASSFIITGTDTQYF. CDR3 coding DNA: TGTGCCAGCAGTTTTATAATTACGGGCACAGATACGCAGTATTTT.

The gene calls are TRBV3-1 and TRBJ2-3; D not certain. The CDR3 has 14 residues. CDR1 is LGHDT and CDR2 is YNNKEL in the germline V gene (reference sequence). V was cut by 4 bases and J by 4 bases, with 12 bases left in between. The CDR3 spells CASSPTLLADTQYF. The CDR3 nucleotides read TGTGCCAGCAGCCCCACCCTACTGGCAGATACGCAGTATTTT.

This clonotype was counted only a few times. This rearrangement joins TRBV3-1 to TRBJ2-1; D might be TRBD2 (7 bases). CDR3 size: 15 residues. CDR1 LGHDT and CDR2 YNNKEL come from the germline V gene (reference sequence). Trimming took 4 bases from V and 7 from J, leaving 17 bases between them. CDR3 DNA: TGTGCCAGCAGCCGAGATTGGACTAGGGGGAATGAGCAGTTCTTC. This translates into CASSRDWTRGNEQFF.

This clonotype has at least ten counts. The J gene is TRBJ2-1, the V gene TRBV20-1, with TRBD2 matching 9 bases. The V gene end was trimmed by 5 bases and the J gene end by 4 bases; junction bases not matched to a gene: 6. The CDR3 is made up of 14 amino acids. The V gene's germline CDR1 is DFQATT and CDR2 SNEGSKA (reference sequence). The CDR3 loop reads CSAAPSGVYNEQFF. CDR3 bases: TGCAGTGCTGCGCCTAGCGGGGTTTACAATGAGCAGTTCTTC.

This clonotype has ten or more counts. The CDR3 loop is CSVDNRGPGELFF. The CDR3 nucleotides are TGCAGCGTTGATAACAGGGGGCCCGGGGAGCTGTTTTTT. The chain joins TRBV29-1 to TRBJ2-2, with 9 bases aligning to TRBD1. The CDR3 runs to 13 residues. V was clipped by 3 bases and J by 6 bases; unmatched bases: 2. Germline values: CDR1 SQVTM, CDR2 ANQGSEA.

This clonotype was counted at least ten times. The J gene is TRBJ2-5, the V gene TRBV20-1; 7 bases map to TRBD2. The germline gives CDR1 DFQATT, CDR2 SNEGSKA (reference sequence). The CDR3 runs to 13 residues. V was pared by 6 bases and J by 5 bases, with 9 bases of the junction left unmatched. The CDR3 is CSAGGSSWETQYF. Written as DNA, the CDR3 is TGCAGTGCGGGAGGGTCCTCATGGGAGACCCAGTACTTC.

The CDR3 is CASLKGAQHSYNEQFF. In DNA, the CDR3 is TGTGCCAGCCTCAAAGGAGCGCAACACTCCTACAATGAGCAGTTCTTC. The V gene is TRBV12-3 or TRBV12-4, the J gene TRBJ2-1; D is unclear. This CDR3 region has 16 residues. With 8 bases removed from V and 0 bases from J, the gap between germline ends came to 17 bases.

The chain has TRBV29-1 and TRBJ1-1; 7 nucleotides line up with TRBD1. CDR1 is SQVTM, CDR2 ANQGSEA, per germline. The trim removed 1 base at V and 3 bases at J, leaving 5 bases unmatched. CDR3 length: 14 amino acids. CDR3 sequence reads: CSVEVPGGHTEAFF. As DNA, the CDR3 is TGCAGCGTTGAAGTGCCAGGGGGACACACTGAAGCTTTCTTT.

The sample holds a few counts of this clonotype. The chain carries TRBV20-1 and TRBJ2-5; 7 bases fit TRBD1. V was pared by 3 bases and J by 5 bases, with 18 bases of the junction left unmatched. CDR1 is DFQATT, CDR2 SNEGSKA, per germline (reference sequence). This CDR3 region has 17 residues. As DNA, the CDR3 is TGCAGTGCTAGGCGCCTCCCACAGGGGAATGACCTCGAGACCCAGTACTTC. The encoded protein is CSARRLPQGNDLETQYF.

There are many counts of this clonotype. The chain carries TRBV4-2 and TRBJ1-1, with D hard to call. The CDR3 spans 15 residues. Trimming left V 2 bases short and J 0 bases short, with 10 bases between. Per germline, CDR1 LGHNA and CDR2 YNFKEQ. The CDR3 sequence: CASSQPGPMNTEAFF. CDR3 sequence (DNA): TGTGCCAGCAGCCAACCAGGACCGATGAACACTGAAGCTTTCTTT.

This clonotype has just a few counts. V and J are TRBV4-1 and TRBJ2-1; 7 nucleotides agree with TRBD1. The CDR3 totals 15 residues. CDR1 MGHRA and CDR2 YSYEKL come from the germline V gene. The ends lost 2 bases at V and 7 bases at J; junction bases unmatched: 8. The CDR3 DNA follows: TGCGCCAGCAGCCAACACAGGGGACGTCAGAATGAGCAGTTCTTC. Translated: CASSQHRGRQNEQFF.

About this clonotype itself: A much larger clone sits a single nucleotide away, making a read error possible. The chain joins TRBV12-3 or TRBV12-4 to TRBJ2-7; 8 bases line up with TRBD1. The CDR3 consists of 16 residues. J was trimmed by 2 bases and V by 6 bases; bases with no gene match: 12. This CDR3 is CASSVRQGMGPYEQYF. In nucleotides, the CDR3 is TGTGCCAGCAGCGTGCGACAGGGGATGGGACCCTACGAGCAGTACTTC.

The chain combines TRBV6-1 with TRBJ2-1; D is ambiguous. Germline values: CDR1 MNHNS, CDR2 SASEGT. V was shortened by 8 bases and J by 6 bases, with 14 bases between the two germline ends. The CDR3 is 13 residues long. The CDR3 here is CASDIGPGNEQFF. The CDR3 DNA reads TGTGCCAGCGATATAGGTCCGGGCAATGAGCAGTTCTTC.

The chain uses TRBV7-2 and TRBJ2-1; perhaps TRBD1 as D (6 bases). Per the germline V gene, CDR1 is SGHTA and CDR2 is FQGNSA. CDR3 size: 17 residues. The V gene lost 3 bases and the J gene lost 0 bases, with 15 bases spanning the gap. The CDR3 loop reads CASSFHREGGSYNEQFF. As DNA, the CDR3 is TGTGCCAGCAGCTTCCACAGGGAAGGGGGCTCCTACAATGAGCAGTTCTTC.